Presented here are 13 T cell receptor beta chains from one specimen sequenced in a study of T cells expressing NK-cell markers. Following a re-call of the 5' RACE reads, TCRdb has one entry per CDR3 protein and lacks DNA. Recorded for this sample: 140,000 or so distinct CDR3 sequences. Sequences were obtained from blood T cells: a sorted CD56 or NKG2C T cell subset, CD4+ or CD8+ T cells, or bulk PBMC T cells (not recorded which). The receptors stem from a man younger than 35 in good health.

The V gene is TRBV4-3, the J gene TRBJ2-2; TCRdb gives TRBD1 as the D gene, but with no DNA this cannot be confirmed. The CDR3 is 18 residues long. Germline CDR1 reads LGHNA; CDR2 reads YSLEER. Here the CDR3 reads CASSQDEGRLETTGELFF.

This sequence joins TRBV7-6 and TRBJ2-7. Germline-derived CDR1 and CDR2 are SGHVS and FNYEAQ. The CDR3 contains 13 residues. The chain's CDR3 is CASSSSGSYEQYF.

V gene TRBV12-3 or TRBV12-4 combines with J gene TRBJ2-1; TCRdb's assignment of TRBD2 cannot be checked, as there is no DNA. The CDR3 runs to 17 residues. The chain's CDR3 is CASSVELAVSSYNEQFF.

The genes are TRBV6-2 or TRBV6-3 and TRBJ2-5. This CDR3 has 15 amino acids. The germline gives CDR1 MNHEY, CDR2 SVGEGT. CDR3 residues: CASSYPTVTKETQYF.

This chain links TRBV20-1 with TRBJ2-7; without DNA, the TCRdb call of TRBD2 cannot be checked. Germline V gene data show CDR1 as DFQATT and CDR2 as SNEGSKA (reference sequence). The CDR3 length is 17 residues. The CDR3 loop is CSAIQTLASTSSYEQYF.

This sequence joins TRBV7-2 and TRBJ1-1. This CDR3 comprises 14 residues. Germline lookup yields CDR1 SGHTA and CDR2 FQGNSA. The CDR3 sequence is CASTSGPMNTEAFF.

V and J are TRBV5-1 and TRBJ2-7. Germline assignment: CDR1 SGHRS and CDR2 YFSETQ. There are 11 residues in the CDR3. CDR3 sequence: CASSLGAEQYF.

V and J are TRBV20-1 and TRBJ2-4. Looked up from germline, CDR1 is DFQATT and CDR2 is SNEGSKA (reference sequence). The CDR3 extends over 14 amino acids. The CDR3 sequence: CSAGAGWGVDIQYF.

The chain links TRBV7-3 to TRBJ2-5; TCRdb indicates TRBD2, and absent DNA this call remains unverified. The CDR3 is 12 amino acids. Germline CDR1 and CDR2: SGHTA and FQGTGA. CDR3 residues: CASSLGDSAQYF.

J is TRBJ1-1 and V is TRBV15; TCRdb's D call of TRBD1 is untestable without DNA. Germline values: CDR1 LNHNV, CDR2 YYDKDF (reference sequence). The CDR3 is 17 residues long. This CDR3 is CATSRGIGGARGAEAFF.

The CDR3 reads CASSSTQGLPYEQYF. The rearrangement links TRBV7-9 to TRBJ2-7; TCRdb proposes TRBD2, but this gene call is untestable without DNA. The CDR3 is 15 amino acids. Germline V gene data show CDR1 as SEHNR and CDR2 as FQNEAQ (reference sequence).

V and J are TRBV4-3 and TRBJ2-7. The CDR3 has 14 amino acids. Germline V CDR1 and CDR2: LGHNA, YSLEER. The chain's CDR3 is CASSQDWMTYEQYF.

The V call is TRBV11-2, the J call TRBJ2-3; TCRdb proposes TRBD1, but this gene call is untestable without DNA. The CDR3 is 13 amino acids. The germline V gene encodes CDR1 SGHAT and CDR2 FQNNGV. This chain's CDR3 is CASTGASTDTQYF.